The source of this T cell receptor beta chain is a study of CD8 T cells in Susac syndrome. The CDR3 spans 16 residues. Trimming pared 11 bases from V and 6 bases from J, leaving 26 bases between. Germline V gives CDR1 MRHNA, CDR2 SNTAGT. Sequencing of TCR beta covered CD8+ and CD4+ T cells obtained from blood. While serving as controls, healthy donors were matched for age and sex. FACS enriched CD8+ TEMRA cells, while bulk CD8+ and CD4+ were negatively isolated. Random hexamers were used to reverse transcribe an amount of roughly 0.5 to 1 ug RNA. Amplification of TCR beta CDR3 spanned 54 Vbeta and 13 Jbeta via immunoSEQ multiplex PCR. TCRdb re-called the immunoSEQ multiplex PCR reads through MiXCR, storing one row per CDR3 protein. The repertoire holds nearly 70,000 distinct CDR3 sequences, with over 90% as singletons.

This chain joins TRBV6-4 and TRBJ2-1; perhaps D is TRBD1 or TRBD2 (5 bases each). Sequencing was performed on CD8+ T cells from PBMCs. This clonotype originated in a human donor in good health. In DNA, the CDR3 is TGTGCCGGTATCTCCTCGACCCTCCCTGGGGGCAATGAGCAGTTCTTC. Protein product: CAGISSTLPGGNEQFF.